The present entry profiles one TCR beta chain with its context. This clonotype came up a few times. Its antigen remains undetermined. Base qualities are not recorded, but no much larger clone differs from it by a single base. Stable Graves' hyperthyroidism was defined as the absence of progression to ophthalmopathy over 18 months of follow-up. Hyperthyroidism patients were newly diagnosed, had a disease duration of under 2 months, and were aged 18 to 65 years. Exclusion was applied to patients with uncontrolled infections, other autoimmune diseases, pregnancy or lactation. Diagnoses were established on the basis of clinical symptoms, serum thyroxine and TRAb, thyroid ultrasound, and orbital computed tomography. PBMCs were isolated from approximately 10 ml of fresh peripheral blood by Ficoll-Paque density gradient centrifugation. Total RNA was extracted using Trizol reagent, and RNA quality was assessed on an Agilent 2100 Bioanalyzer.

Amplification of TCR beta CDR3 regions was carried out from RNA transcripts. The TCR CDR3 was subjected to a first round of RT-PCR using the HTBI primer set and the Qiagen OneStep RT-PCR kit. Libraries were constructed in a second round of multiplex PCR, after which size selection and purification were carried out. Paired-end sequencing of the libraries was performed with 100 bp reads on an Illumina HiSeq2000. The original pipeline was this. SOAPnuke was used to process the raw data, with reads discarded if the reads contained adapters or uncalled bases, had a mean Phred below 15, or lacked an exact constant-primer or identifier match. High-quality paired reads were merged using COPE v1.2.5, and each unique nucleotide sequence was defined as a clonotype. MiTCR v1.1 was used to align clonotypes to the IMGT TRBV, TRBD and TRBJ reference segments. The analysis included only V-J combinations with a frequency above 0.0001, which together covered 99% to 99.2% of the repertoires. A TCS score was defined as the ratio between F50 (clonal expansion) and ExV (chaos), using BLOSUM62-based TCRdist between CDR3 peptides within each V-J. Welch's t-statistics and random forest reduced roughly 540 V-J features to 13, which were used in a naive Bayes classifier (R e1071). The raw public reads went through TCRdb reprocessing: fastp at Q25, MiXCR clone calling, in-frame beta chains kept. Duplicate CDR3 protein sequences are folded into a single record with the most common DNA and genes. The V and J calls shown here were made by TCRdb, not taken from the authors' results. The sample table lists some 700,000 distinct CDR3 sequences, around 16% of them with a count of one. Around 15% of the sample belongs to the ten largest clones.

The CDR3, cysteine through phenylalanine, is 17 amino acids long. Only the CDR3 DNA is retained, 51 bases long and in frame from the first base. Trimming leaves V shorter by 5 bases and J shorter by 0 bases, with the junction holding 5 bases beyond the gene matches. The data derive from a study of T cells in Graves' hyperthyroidism and ophthalmopathy (dated by TCRdb to about 2019). Background on the whole study: Peripheral blood was sampled at the time of initial diagnosis, prior to any treatment. The roughly 100 discovery patients were randomly split 7:3 into training and test sets. Prospective prediction of ophthalmopathy was tested in an independent validation cohort consisting of 18 to 20 hyperthyroidism patients and about 17 patients who later progressed to ophthalmopathy. The paper describes TCR Vbeta CDR3 sequencing of around 140 peripheral blood samples, made up of about 40 ophthalmopathy patients, approximately 73 hyperthyroidism patients and some 17 progressor patients. In addition, the study compared T-cell repertoires in thyroid tissue and in blood from about six Graves' hyperthyroidism patients. Following sampling, methimazole starting at 30 mg daily was given to hyperthyroidism patients, and high-dose intravenous methylprednisolone was given to ophthalmopathy patients. TCR V-J signatures able to tell the groups apart were searched for in a discovery cohort of 90 to 100 patients, of whom approximately 40 had Graves' ophthalmopathy and roughly 59 had stable Graves' hyperthyroidism. Overall results and qualifications from the work: In validation, the model predicted progression to ophthalmopathy a median of 6.5 months before onset, with roughly 70% sensitivity and about 72% specificity. Most expanded thyroid clonotypes (frequency above 0.001) were also detected in blood, suggesting blood repertoires may reflect thyroid immune responses. No statistical method was used to set the sample size in advance, and investigators knew the group allocation. Ophthalmopathy was separated from stable hyperthyroidism by a 13 V-J signature model, with 85% to 90% sensitivity and about 81% specificity obtained in cross-validation and 80%/75% obtained in testing.

The sequence is built from TRBV12-3 or TRBV12-4 and TRBJ2-3, with 13 middle bases fitting TRBD2. Sample: blood. This clonotype was sampled from a man in his fifties with Graves' hyperthyroidism. In nucleotide form, the sequence is TGTGCCAGCAGTCCCGGGACTAGCGGGGCAAGCACAGATACGCAGTATTTT. Its product reads: CASSPGTSGASTDTQYF.